The 23 T cell receptor beta chains presented below share a single source sample, sequenced in a study of T cell changes during pregnancy in multiple sclerosis. Generated by immunoSEQ multiplex PCR, the TCRdb table keeps only in-frame clones and is missing some. The table lists about 40,000 clones, approximately 94% of them singletons, with 1.7% in the top ten. The specimen was peripheral blood, collected in the third trimester of pregnancy. Every receptor here comes from a female donor with multiple sclerosis, enrolled in a pregnancy study.

This rearrangement joins TRBV11-2 to TRBJ2-7; TRBD1 agrees at 8 bases. Trimming took 5 bases from V and 2 from J; bases not matched to a gene: 5. The germline V gene encodes CDR1 SGHAT and CDR2 FQNNGV. The CDR3 is 14 amino acids. The CDR3 region has the DNA TGTGCCAGCAGCCCCCCGACAGGGGCCTACGAGCAGTACTTC. Translated, it gives CASSPPTGAYEQYF.

In its sample, this clone was seen once. The V call is TRBV4-1, the J call TRBJ2-7; 7 bases line up with TRBD2. Germline V gene data show CDR1 as MGHRA and CDR2 as YSYEKL. Trimming at V came to 4 bases and at J to 2 bases, leaving 8 bases not matched to a gene. CDR3 length: 15 amino acids. CDR3 in amino acids: CASSPKAGVAYEQYF. CDR3 DNA sequence: TGCGCCAGCAGCCCTAAGGCGGGAGTAGCCTACGAGCAGTACTTC.

The rearrangement joins TRBV18 to TRBJ2-5, with a weak D call TRBD1 (6 bases). Germline V CDR1 and CDR2: KGHSH, LQKENI. CDR3 length equals 16 residues. The V end lost 2 bases, the J end lost 4 bases, and 17 bases lay between the germline ends. This CDR3 is CASSPYQTGARETQYF. CDR3 sequence (DNA): TGTGCCAGCTCACCATATCAGACAGGCGCGAGAGAGACCCAGTACTTC. Filled out from reference TRBV18 and TRBJ2-5, the complete variable domain reads NAGVMQNPRHLVRRRGQEARLRCSPMKGHSHVYWYRQLPEEGLKFMVYLQKENIIDESGMPKERFSAEFPKEGPSILRIQQVVRGDSAAYFCASSPYQTGARETQYFGPGTRLLVL.

The count of this clone is one. V usage is TRBV27 and J usage is TRBJ2-7; D not certain. V was shortened by 2 bases and J by 1 base, with 6 bases between the two germline ends. Germline V gives CDR1 MNHEY, CDR2 SMNVEV (reference sequence). The CDR3 is 13 amino acids. The CDR3 DNA reads TGTGCCAGCAGTTTAGCTAGTTCCTACGAGCAGTACTTC. Translated: CASSLASSYEQYF.

V is TRBV15 and J is TRBJ1-2; 8 bases fit TRBD1. V shed 1 base, J shed 1 base, and the junction held 5 bases outside the gene matches. From germline, CDR1 is LNHNV and CDR2 YYDKDF (reference sequence). The CDR3 contains 16 residues. For the CDR3, the DNA is TGTGCCACCAGCAGAGCCGACAGGGGAATTAACTATGGCTACACCTTC. This encodes CATSRADRGINYGYTF.

The chain has TRBV9 and TRBJ2-1, with 9 bases matching TRBD1. V trimming: 4 bases; J trimming: 7 bases; junction bases outside the gene matches: 15. Germline values: CDR1 SGDLS, CDR2 YYNGEE. This CDR3 spans 17 amino acids. The CDR3 here is CASSHSRQGGQVNEQFF. The CDR3 nucleotides are TGTGCCAGCAGCCACTCACGACAGGGGGGACAGGTAAATGAGCAGTTCTTC.

The rearrangement links TRBV18 to TRBJ1-1; D is unresolved. Deletions cut 2 bases from V and 0 bases from J, with 10 bases between. The CDR3 loop spans 15 amino acids. CDR1 is KGHSH, CDR2 LQKENI, per germline. Here the CDR3 DNA reads TGTGCCAGCTCACCAAGCTCACAGATGAACACTGAAGCTTTCTTT. Amino acid sequence: CASSPSSQMNTEAFF.

This rearrangement joins TRBV9 to TRBJ2-7; 7 positions agree with TRBD1. Losses at the gene ends were 3 bases for V and 0 bases for J; bases not matched to a gene: 6. Per the germline V gene, CDR1 is SGDLS and CDR2 is YYNGEE. CDR3 length: 15 amino acids. CDR3 nucleotide sequence: TGTGCCAGCAGCGCGACCGGGACAGCCTCCTACGAGCAGTACTTC. It specifies CASSATGTASYEQYF.

This clone turned up a few times. V is TRBV6-5 and J is TRBJ1-1; weak D call: TRBD1 (5 bases). V was trimmed by 4 bases and J by 0 bases, leaving 12 bases between them. From germline, CDR1 is MNHEY and CDR2 SVGAGI. This CDR3 contains 15 residues. CDR3 loop: CASSSSQTVNTEAFF. The CDR3 DNA reads as TGTGCCAGCAGTTCCAGCCAGACAGTGAACACTGAAGCTTTCTTT.

This chain uses TRBV29-1 with TRBJ1-2; TRBD1 agrees at 9 bases. CDR3 size: 13 residues. After removal of 5 bases from V and 5 bases from J, the junction contained 6 bases not matched to a gene. Per germline, CDR1 SQVTM and CDR2 ANQGSEA. CDR3 nucleotides: TGCAGCGTTCGACAGGGGGAAATGTATGGCTACACCTTC. Translating gives CSVRQGEMYGYTF.

The chain recombines TRBV27 with TRBJ2-3; 9 bases map to TRBD1. This CDR3 has 16 residues. Per the germline V gene, CDR1 is MNHEY and CDR2 is SMNVEV (reference sequence). With 3 bases clipped from V and 4 bases from J, the junction kept 8 bases outside the gene matches. The CDR3 DNA reads TGTGCCAGCAGTTTGTTACGGACAGGGGACCCAGATACGCAGTATTTT. Encoded protein: CASSLLRTGDPDTQYF.

V and J are TRBV25-1 and TRBJ2-2, with 8 bases aligning to TRBD2. Germline V gene lookup returns CDR1 MGHDK and CDR2 SYGVNS. The CDR3 is 15 amino acids. The trim removed 8 bases at V and 4 bases at J, leaving 9 bases unmatched. The CDR3 nucleotides are TGTGCCAGCCCAGGACTAGCTGGGACCACCGGGGAGCTGTTTTTT. This translates into CASPGLAGTTGELFF.

J is TRBJ2-2 and V is TRBV4-1, with 11 bases fitting TRBD2. V shed 4 bases and J 4 bases; nucleotides not matched to a gene: 5. CDR3 length: 16 amino acids. Germline V gene lookup returns CDR1 MGHRA and CDR2 YSYEKL. The DNA for the CDR3 is TGCGCCAGCAGCCCGATAGCGGGAGGGCCCACCGGGGAGCTGTTTTTT. Its translation is CASSPIAGGPTGELFF.

CDR3 DNA sequence: TGTGCCTGGACGGAGGCGGGTCCAGATACGCAGTATTTT. Translating it yields CAWTEAGPDTQYF. This rearrangement joins TRBV30 to TRBJ2-3; the D gene is possibly TRBD2 (5 bases). Deletions cut 4 bases from V and 4 bases from J, with 12 bases between. This CDR3 comprises 13 residues. Germline-derived CDR1 and CDR2 are GTSNPN and SVGIG (reference sequence).

The rearrangement links TRBV30 to TRBJ1-5; D is undetermined. The CDR3 has 16 residues. Trimming removed 2 bases at V and 7 bases at J, with 21 bases between. Germline CDR1 is GTSNPN and CDR2 is SVGIG (reference sequence). CDR3 loop: CAWSKEGHSLRQPQHF. The CDR3 DNA reads TGTGCCTGGAGTAAGGAAGGTCACAGCCTAAGACAGCCCCAGCATTTT.

The rearrangement joins TRBV2 to TRBJ2-7; D is undetermined. V lost 4 bases to trimming and J lost 0 bases, with 10 bases between them. Germline values: CDR1 SNHLY, CDR2 FYNNEI. The CDR3 covers 14 residues. CDR3 nucleotides: TGTGCCAGCAGTGTTAGCCGGAGCTCCTACGAGCAGTACTTC. It yields the protein CASSVSRSSYEQYF.

The count of this clone is one. The rearrangement joins TRBV19 to TRBJ1-1, with D possibly TRBD1 on 6 matching bases. Trimming removed 3 bases from V and 1 base from J, with 9 bases in between. The germline V gene has CDR1 LNHDA and CDR2 SQIVND (reference sequence). There are 14 residues in the CDR3. This chain's CDR3 is CASSMQGRNTEAFF. The CDR3 DNA sequence: TGTGCCAGTAGTATGCAGGGGCGGAACACTGAAGCTTTCTTT.

This rearrangement joins TRBV11-2 to TRBJ2-1; possible D gene TRBD2, 6 bases. The CDR3 runs to 13 residues. Germline assignment: CDR1 SGHAT and CDR2 FQNNGV. V gave up 5 bases and J gave up 7 bases, with 12 bases separating them. The CDR3 bases are TGTGCCAGCAGCAGACTAGGTGGGAATGAGCAGTTCTTC. This encodes CASSRLGGNEQFF.

CDR3 bases: TGTGCCAGCAGCTTAGATTGGTTGGGGGCGCAGAATGAGCAGTTCTTC. This sequence encodes CASSLDWLGAQNEQFF. The rearrangement uses TRBV11-3 and TRBJ2-1, with a tentative D call TRBD1 (6 bases). Germline V CDR1 and CDR2: SGHNT, YENEEA. The V and J ends lost 0 bases and 7 bases respectively, with 16 bases between them. This CDR3 has 16 residues.

With regard to this clone: Germline is not matched at one junction end, which may reflect a read error. The chain uses TRBV4-1 and TRBJ2-4; a possible D gene is TRBD2 (5 bases). In germline, CDR1 is MGHRA, CDR2 YSYEKL. This CDR3 has 13 amino acids. CDR3 in DNA: TGCGCCAGCAGCCAAGATCGGGGAGACATGTCGAGCTTC. Translating it yields CASSQDRGDMSSF.

This chain connects TRBV2 to TRBJ2-3, with a weak D call TRBD2 (5 bases). This CDR3 has 13 residues. V dropped 7 bases and J dropped 1 base, with 9 bases sitting between them. Germline CDR1 reads SNHLY; CDR2 reads FYNNEI. The CDR3 region is CASKDSRTDTQYF. CDR3 in DNA: TGTGCCAGCAAGGACTCTCGCACAGATACGCAGTATTTT. Complete variable domain (other parts from reference TRBV2 and TRBJ2-3): EPEVTQTPSHQVTQMGQEVILRCVPISNHLYFYWYRQILGQKVEFLVSFYNNEISEKSEIFDDQFSVERPDGSNFTLKIRSTKLEDSAMYFCASKDSRTDTQYFGPGTRLTVL.

The chain has TRBV5-5 and TRBJ1-5, with a weak D call TRBD1 (6 bases). The CDR3 totals 15 residues. Germline V gene data show CDR1 as SGHKS and CDR2 as YYEKEE (reference sequence). V was cut by 1 base and J by 1 base, with 9 bases left in between. CDR3 DNA sequence: TGTGCCAGCAGCTTGTCAGGGGCCAGCAATCAGCCCCAGCATTTT. Protein: CASSLSGASNQPQHF.

This chain links TRBV27 with TRBJ1-3, with D maybe TRBD1 (5 bases). The CDR3 loop spans 15 amino acids. V was cut by 0 bases and J by 3 bases, with 9 bases left in between. Germline CDR1 and CDR2: MNHEY and SMNVEV (reference sequence). The CDR3 sequence: CASSLSAGLGNTIYF. The CDR3 DNA sequence: TGTGCCAGCAGTTTATCGGCGGGGCTTGGAAACACCATATATTTT.